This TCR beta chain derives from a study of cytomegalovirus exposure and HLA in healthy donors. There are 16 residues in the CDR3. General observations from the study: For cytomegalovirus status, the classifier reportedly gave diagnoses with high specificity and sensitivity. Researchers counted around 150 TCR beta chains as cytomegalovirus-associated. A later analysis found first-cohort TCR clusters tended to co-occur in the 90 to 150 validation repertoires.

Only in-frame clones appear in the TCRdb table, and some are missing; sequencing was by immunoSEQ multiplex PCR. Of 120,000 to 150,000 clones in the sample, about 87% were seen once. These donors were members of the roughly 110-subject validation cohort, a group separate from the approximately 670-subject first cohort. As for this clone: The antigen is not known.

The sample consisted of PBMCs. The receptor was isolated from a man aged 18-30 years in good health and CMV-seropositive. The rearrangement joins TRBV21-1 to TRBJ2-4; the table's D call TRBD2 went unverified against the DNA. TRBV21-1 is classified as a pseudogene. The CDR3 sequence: CASTVSGRLAKNIQYF. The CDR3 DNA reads TGTGCCAGCACCGTTAGTGGCAGACTAGCCAAAAACATTCAGTACTTC.